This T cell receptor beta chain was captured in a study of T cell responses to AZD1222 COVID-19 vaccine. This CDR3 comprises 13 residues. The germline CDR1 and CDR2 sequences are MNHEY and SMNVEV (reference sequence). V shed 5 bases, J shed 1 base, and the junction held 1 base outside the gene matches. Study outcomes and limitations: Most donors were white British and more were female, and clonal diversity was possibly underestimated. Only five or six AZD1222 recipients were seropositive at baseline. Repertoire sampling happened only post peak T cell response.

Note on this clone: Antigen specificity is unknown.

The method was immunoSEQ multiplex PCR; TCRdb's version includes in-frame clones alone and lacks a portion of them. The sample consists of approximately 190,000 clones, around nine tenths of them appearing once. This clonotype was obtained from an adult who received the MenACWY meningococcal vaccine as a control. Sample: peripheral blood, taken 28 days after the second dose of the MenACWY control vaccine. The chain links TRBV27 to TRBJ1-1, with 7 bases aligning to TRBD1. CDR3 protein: CASSQGENTEAFF. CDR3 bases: TGTGCCAGCAGTCAGGGGGAGAACACTGAAGCTTTCTTT.